This is a list of T cell receptor beta chains from one sample in a study of blood T cell repertoires in COVID-19. TCRdb keeps only in-frame clones here, not all; method: immunoSEQ multiplex PCR. The sample lists 250,000 to 300,000 clones, 75% to 90% occurring once. The specimen was peripheral blood. The origin of the receptors is a woman between 45 and 60 years old who had recovered from COVID-19. Both conserved end residues are part of each CDR3. D genes are given only for firm matches. Clone size is not always given. Where it is, it says once, few, many or a class for expanded clones.

abundance,d_gene,v_gene,j_gene,CDR3nt,CDR3aa
.,.,TRBV11-3,TRBJ2-5,TGTGCCAGCAGCTTAGCTAGTGGAACTGAGACCCAGTACTTC,CASSLASGTETQYF
once,TRBD1,TRBV5-1,TRBJ2-7,TGCGCCAGCAGCCGAGGGGACAGGGTTATGGGCGAGCAGTACTTC,CASSRGDRVMGEQYF
.,TRBD1,TRBV30,TRBJ2-3,TGTGCCTGGAGTCGGGGGGACAGGGGCACAGATACGCAGTATTTT,CAWSRGDRGTDTQYF
.,TRBD1,TRBV15,TRBJ1-1,TGTGCCACCAGCAGAGCTGGGGACAGAGGAGCTTTCTTT,CATSRAGDRGAFF
few,.,TRBV2,TRBJ2-2,TGTGCCAGCAGTGAAACTGGTGCTGGGCTTGGCGGGGAGCTGTTTTTT,CASSETGAGLGGELFF
.,.,TRBV10-3,TRBJ1-5,TGTGCCATCGGGCACTCCGATAGCAATCAGCCCCAGCATTTT,CAIGHSDSNQPQHF
.,.,TRBV15,TRBJ1-4,TGTGCCACCAGCAGAGGGGAGACTAAGAGGTGGGAAAAACTGTTTTTT,CATSRGETKRWEKLFF
.,.,TRBV30,TRBJ1-1,TGTGCTTACAATTCCTGGGGGGGGACACCTAACACTGAAGCTTTCTTT,CAYNSWGGTPNTEAFF
.,TRBD1,TRBV2,TRBJ1-1,TGTGCCAGCAGATTGGACAGGGATGGCACTGAAGCTTTCTTT,CASRLDRDGTEAFF
.,.,TRBV12-3/TRBV12-4,TRBJ1-2,TGTGCCAGCAGTTTTGGGGGGGCTGTTGGCTACACCTTC,CASSFGGAVGYTF
.,TRBD1,TRBV7-9,TRBJ1-1,TGTGCCAGCCACCAAGGGACAGGAAACACTGAAGCTTTCTTT,CASHQGTGNTEAFF
once,TRBD1,TRBV4-2,TRBJ1-6,TGTGCCAGCAGCCAAGGGACAGGGGAATCCAATTCACCCCTCCACTTT,CASSQGTGESNSPLHF
.,.,TRBV18,TRBJ2-1,TGTGCCAGCTCACCACAGGACTCATCCCTTTACAATGAGCAGTTCTTC,CASSPQDSSLYNEQFF
.,.,TRBV4-2,TRBJ1-2,TGTGCCAGCAGCCGGCGGGAGGCAGAACTCTCTAACTATGGCTACACCTTC,CASSRREAELSNYGYTF
.,.,TRBV4-2,TRBJ1-2,TGTGCCAGCAGCCAAGGCGGTGGCTACACCTTC,CASSQGGGYTF
once,TRBD1,TRBV7-6,TRBJ2-5,TGTGCCAGCAGCTTGGGACAGGGGGTAGAGACCCAGTACTTC,CASSLGQGVETQYF
few,.,TRBV20-1,TRBJ1-2,TGCAGTGCTGGAAGCCTCGGGGAGTACACCTTC,CSAGSLGEYTF
.,.,TRBV5-1,TRBJ1-1,TGCGCCAGCAGCTTGGTGATTCCGGGAGGGGGAGCTTTCTTT,CASSLVIPGGGAFF
.,.,TRBV7-3,TRBJ1-1,TGTGCCAGCAGCTTAGGTGCGGGGACTGAAGCTTTCTTT,CASSLGAGTEAFF
.,TRBD1,TRBV10-1,TRBJ1-2,TGCGCCAGCAGCCACGACAGGGGATATGGCTACACCTTC,CASSHDRGYGYTF